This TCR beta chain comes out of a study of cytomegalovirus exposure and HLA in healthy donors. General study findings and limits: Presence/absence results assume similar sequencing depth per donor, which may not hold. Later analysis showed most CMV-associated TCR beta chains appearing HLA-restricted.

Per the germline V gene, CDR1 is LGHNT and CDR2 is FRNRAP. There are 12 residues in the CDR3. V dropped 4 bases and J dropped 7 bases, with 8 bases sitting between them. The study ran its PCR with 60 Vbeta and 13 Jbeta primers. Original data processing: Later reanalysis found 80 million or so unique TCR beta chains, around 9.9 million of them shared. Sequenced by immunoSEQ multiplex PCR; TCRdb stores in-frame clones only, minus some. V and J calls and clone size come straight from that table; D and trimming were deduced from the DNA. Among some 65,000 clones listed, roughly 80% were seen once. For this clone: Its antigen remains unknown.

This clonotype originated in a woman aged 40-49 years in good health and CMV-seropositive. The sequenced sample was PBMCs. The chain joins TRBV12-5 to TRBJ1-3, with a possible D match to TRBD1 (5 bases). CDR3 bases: TGTGCTAGTGGTTCGGGGGGGAACACCATATATTTT. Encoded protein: CASGSGGNTIYF.